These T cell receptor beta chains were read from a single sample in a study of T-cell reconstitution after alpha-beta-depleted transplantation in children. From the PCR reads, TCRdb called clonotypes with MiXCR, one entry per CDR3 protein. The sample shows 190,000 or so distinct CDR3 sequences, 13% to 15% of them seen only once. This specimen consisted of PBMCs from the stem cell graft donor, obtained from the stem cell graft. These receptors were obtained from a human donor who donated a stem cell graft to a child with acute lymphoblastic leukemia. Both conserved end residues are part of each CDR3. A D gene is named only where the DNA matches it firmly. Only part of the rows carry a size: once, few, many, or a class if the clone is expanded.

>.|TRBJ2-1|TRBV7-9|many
CASRSKSWDEQFF
TGTGCCAGCAGATCTAAATCCTGGGATGAGCAGTTCTTC
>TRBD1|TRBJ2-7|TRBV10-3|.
CAIRETGESYEQYF
TGTGCCATCAGAGAGACAGGGGAATCCTACGAGCAGTACTTC
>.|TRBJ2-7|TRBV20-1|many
CSATSPGTTLYEQYF
TGCAGTGCTACCAGCCCCGGGACGACCCTCTACGAGCAGTACTTC
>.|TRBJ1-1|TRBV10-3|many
CAISATGTEAFF
TGTGCCATCAGTGCGACAGGCACTGAAGCTTTCTTT
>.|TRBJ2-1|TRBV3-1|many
CASSQDQGSSYNEQFF
TGTGCCAGCAGCCAAGATCAGGGCAGTTCCTACAATGAGCAGTTCTTC
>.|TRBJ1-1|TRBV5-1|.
CASSPFGFENTEAFF
TGCGCCAGCAGCCCATTCGGGTTCGAGAACACTGAAGCTTTCTTT
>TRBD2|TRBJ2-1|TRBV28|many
CASSLLGQTGTRLSLYNEQFF
TGTGCCAGCAGTCTCCTCGGACAGACCGGGACTAGGCTTTCCTTGTACAATGAGCAGTTCTTC
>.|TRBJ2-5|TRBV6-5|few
CASSYSGGLQETQYF
TGTGCCAGCAGTTACTCCGGGGGCCTGCAAGAGACCCAGTACTTC
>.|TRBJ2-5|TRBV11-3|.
CASSLEIIQGQETQYF
TGTGCCAGCAGCTTAGAGATCATTCAAGGGCAAGAGACCCAGTACTTC
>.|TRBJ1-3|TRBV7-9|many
CASSVSSGTSGGNTIYF
TGTGCCAGCAGCGTCTCTTCGGGGACCTCGGGCGGAAACACCATATATTTT
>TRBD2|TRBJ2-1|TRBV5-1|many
CASSTGLQSYNEQFF
TGCGCCAGCAGCACGGGACTACAGTCCTACAATGAGCAGTTCTTC
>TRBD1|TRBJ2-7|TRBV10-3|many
CAISEGTGRIYEQYF
TGTGCCATCAGTGAGGGGACAGGGAGGATCTACGAGCAGTACTTC
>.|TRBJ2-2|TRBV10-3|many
CAISVEAAGTGELFF
TGTGCCATCAGTGTAGAGGCGGCGGGCACCGGGGAGCTGTTTTTT
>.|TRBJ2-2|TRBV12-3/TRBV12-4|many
CASSPRTLSSGTGELFF
TGTGCCAGCAGCCCCAGGACCCTATCCTCGGGCACCGGGGAGCTGTTTTTT
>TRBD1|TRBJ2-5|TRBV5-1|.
CASSHPIRQGGQETQYF
TGCGCCAGCAGCCACCCCATACGACAGGGGGGTCAAGAGACCCAGTACTTC
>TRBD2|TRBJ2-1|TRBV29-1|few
CSVEDTPSGRASMSYNEQFF
TGCAGCGTTGAGGATACCCCGTCCGGGAGGGCCTCTATGTCCTACAATGAGCAGTTCTTC
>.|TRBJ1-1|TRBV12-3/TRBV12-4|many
CASSLSVSEAFF
TGTGCCAGCAGTTTATCGGTGTCTGAAGCTTTCTTT
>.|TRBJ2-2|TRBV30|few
CAWSVARRGGELFF
TGTGCCTGGAGTGTAGCCCGACGAGGCGGGGAGCTGTTTTTT
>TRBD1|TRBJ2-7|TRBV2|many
CASRGTGGKGYEQYF
TGTGCCAGCAGAGGGACAGGGGGCAAGGGGTACGAGCAGTACTTC
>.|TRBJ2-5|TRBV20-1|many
CSARESADQETQYF
TGCAGTGCTAGAGAATCCGCTGACCAAGAGACCCAGTACTTC
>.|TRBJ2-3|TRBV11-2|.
CASSPINRDIKTYTQYF
TGTGCCAGCAGCCCCATCAACCGGGACATTAAAACTTATACGCAGTATTTT
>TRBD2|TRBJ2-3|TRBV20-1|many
CSATTSGAFTDTQYF
TGCAGTGCTACGACTAGCGGGGCCTTCACAGATACGCAGTATTTT
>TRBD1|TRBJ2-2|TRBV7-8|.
CASSGAWTGVAGELFF
TGTGCCAGCAGCGGCGCTTGGACAGGGGTGGCCGGGGAGCTGTTTTTT
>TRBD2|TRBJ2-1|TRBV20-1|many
CSASLPWASGDNEQFF
TGCAGTGCTAGCCTACCTTGGGCTAGCGGTGACAATGAGCAGTTCTTC
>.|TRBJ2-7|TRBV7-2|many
CASSTHYEQYF
TGTGCCAGCAGCACGCACTACGAGCAGTACTTC
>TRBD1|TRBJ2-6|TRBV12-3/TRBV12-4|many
CASTPGTGGGGANVLTF
TGTGCCAGCACCCCCGGGACAGGGGGCGGTGGGGCCAACGTCCTGACTTTC
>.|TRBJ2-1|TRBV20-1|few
CSASPPGLGYNEQFF
TGCAGTGCTAGCCCGCCAGGGTTAGGGTACAATGAGCAGTTCTTC
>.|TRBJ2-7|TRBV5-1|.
CASSTDPSRTSYEQYF
TGCGCCAGCAGCACCGACCCCTCACGAACGTCCTACGAGCAGTACTTC
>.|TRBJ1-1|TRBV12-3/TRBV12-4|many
CASSFGRENTEAFF
TGTGCCAGCAGTTTCGGGCGAGAAAACACTGAAGCTTTCTTT
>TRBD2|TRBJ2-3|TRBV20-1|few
CSARDWELAGISTDTQYF
TGCAGTGCTAGAGATTGGGAACTAGCGGGGATTAGCACAGATACGCAGTATTTT
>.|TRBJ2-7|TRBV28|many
CASRISEQYF
TGTGCCAGCAGAATAAGCGAGCAGTACTTC
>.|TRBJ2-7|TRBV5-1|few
CASSLGWSGYEQYF
TGCGCCAGCAGCTTGGGGTGGTCCGGCTACGAGCAGTACTTC
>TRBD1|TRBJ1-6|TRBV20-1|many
CSARGQGGNSPLHF
TGCAGTGCTAGAGGACAGGGGGGTAATTCACCCCTCCACTTT
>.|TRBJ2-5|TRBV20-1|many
CSAPSGVYQETQYF
TGCAGTGCGCCGTCAGGGGTTTACCAAGAGACCCAGTACTTC
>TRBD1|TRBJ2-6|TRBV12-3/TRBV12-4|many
CASRANRGLGANVLTF
TGTGCCAGCAGAGCAAACAGGGGGCTCGGGGCCAACGTCCTGACTTTC
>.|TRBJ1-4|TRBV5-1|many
CASSADRSGNEKLFF
TGCGCCAGCAGCGCAGACAGGTCAGGAAATGAAAAACTGTTTTTT
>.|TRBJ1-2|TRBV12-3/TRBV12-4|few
CASRYMGSAGAGYTF
TGTGCCAGCAGGTATATGGGGTCGGCAGGGGCCGGCTACACCTTC
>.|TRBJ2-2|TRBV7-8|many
CASSLVYVGQGIGGELFF
TGTGCCAGCAGCTTAGTTTATGTAGGGCAGGGGATAGGCGGGGAGCTGTTTTTT
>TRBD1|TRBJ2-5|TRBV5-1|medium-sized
CASSLGQGKETQYF
TGCGCCAGCAGCTTGGGACAGGGGAAAGAGACCCAGTACTTC
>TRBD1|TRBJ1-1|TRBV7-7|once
CASSPGQGAKAFF
TGTGCCAGCAGCCCAGGACAGGGGGCTAAAGCTTTCTTT
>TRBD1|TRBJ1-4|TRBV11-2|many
CASSQGTGAEKLFF
TGTGCCAGCAGCCAAGGGACAGGAGCCGAAAAACTGTTTTTT
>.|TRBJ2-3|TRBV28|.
CASTDRDTQYF
TGTGCCAGCACTGATCGGGATACGCAGTATTTT
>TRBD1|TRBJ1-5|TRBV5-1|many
CASSLGQGQPQHF
TGCGCCAGCAGCTTGGGACAGGGTCAGCCCCAGCATTTT
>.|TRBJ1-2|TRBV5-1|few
CASSLNTGSGYTF
TGCGCCAGCAGCTTAAATACAGGGAGCGGCTACACCTTC
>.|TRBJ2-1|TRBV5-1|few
CASSLSRVGYGGYNEQFF
TGCGCCAGCAGCCTGAGTAGGGTGGGTTATGGCGGCTACAATGAGCAGTTCTTC
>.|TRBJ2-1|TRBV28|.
CASSPQGNDEQFF
TGTGCCAGCAGTCCACAGGGAAACGATGAGCAGTTCTTC
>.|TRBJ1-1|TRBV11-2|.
CASSRGAGYMSEAFF
TGTGCCAGCAGCCGAGGGGCAGGGTATATGTCTGAAGCTTTCTTT
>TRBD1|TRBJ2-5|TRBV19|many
CASSLQGEETQYF
TGTGCCAGTAGCCTACAGGGGGAAGAGACCCAGTACTTC
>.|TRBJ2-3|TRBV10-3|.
CASGRLATDTQYF
TGTGCCTCCGGAAGGCTAGCGACAGATACGCAGTATTTT
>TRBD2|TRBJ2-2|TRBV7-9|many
CASSLGLAENTGELFF
TGTGCCAGCAGCTTAGGACTAGCGGAAAACACCGGGGAGCTGTTTTTT
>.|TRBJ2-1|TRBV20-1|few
CSARDQLVNNEQFF
TGCAGTGCTAGAGATCAGCTAGTTAACAATGAGCAGTTCTTC
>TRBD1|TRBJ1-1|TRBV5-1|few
CASSRQGAEAFF
TGCGCCAGCAGCCGACAGGGCGCTGAAGCTTTCTTT
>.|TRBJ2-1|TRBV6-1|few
CAARGGISYNEQFF
TGTGCAGCAAGGGGCGGGATCTCCTACAATGAGCAGTTCTTC
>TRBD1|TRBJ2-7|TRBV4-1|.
CASSKTALDRGSYEQYF
TGCGCCAGCAGCAAAACGGCCCTGGACAGGGGGTCCTACGAGCAGTACTTC